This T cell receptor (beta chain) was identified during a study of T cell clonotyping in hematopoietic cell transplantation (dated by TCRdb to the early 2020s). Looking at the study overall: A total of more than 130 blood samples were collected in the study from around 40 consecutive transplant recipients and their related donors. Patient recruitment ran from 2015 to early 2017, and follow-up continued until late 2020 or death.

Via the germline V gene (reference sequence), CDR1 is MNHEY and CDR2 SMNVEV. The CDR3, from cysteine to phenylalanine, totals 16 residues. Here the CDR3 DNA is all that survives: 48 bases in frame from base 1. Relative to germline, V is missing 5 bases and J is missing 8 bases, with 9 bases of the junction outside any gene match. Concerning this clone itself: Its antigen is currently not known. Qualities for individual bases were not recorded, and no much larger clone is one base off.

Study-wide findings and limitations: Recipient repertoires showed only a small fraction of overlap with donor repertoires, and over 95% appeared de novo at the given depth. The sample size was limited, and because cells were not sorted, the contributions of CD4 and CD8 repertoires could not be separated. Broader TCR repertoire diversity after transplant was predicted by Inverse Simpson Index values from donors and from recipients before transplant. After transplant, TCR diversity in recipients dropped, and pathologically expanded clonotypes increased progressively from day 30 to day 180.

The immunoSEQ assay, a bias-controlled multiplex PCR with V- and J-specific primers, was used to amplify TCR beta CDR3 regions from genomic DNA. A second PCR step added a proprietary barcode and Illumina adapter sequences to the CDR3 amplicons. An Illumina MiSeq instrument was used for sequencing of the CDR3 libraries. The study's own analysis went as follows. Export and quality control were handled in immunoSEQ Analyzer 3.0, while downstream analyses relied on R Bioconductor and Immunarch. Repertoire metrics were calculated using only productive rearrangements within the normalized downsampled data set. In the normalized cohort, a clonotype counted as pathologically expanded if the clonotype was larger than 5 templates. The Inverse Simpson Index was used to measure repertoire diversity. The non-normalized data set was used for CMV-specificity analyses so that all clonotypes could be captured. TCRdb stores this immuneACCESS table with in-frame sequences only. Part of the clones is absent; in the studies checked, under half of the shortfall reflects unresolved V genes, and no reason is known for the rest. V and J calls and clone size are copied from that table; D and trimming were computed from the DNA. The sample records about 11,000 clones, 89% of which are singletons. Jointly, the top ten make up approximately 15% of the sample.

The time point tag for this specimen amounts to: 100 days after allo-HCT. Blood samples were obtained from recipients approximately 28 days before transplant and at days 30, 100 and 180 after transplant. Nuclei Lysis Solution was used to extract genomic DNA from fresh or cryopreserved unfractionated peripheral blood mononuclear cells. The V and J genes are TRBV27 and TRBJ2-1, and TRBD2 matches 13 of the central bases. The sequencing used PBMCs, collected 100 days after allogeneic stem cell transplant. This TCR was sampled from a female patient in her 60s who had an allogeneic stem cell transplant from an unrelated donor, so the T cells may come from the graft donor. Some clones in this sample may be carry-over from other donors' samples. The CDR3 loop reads CASSPRGLAGFDEQFF. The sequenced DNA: TGTGCCAGCAGTCCTCGGGGACTAGCGGGATTCGATGAGCAGTTCTTC.